Presented here are 20 T cell receptor beta chains from one specimen sequenced in a study of response to subunit inactivated influenza vaccine (dated by TCRdb to the late 2010s). Library preparation used RT-PCR. The sequencing machine was an Illumina HiSeq 2500. The raw public reads went through TCRdb reprocessing: fastp at Q25, MiXCR clone calling, in-frame beta chains kept. Duplicate CDR3 protein sequences are folded into a single record with the most common DNA and genes. The sample includes a few hundred thousand distinct CDR3 sequences, with 12% to 15% observed a single time. The ten largest clones take up approximately 10% of the sample. The sample consisted of PBMCs from blood, taken 11 to 12 days after vaccination. All receptors come from a man in his fifties who received an inactivated influenza vaccine. Donor details come from another sample of the same person, matched by shared clones.

The chain has TRBV4-1 and TRBJ1-2; 7 bases fit TRBD1. The V and J ends lost 4 bases and 2 bases, in that order; junction bases with no gene match: 7. Germline CDR1 MGHRA, CDR2 YSYEKL. The CDR3 is made up of 15 amino acids. The CDR3 bases are TGCGCCAGCAGCCCGACCTCGACAGGGAACTATGGCTACACCTTC. Translating it yields CASSPTSTGNYGYTF.

The sample holds many counts of this clonotype. This sequence joins TRBV12-3 or TRBV12-4 and TRBJ1-1, with no clear D. V was pared by 5 bases and J by 1 base, with 8 bases between. CDR3 length: 13 amino acids. CDR3 nucleotides: TGTGCCAGCAGTCGGACCGAGAACACTGAAGCTTTCTTT. Translated: CASSRTENTEAFF.

This clonotype was seen many times. The chain joins TRBV4-3 to TRBJ1-1, with D hard to call. The germline V gene has CDR1 LGHNA and CDR2 YSLEER. The CDR3 has 14 residues. The V end was cut by 0 bases, the J end by 0 bases, with 5 bases between. The CDR3 DNA reads TGCGCCAGCAGCCAAGATTTACTGAACACTGAAGCTTTCTTT. This encodes CASSQDLLNTEAFF.

This clonotype was detected only a few times. The genes are TRBV28 and TRBJ2-7; D is uncertain. This CDR3 is built from 14 residues. Trimming pared 6 bases from V and 4 bases from J, leaving 16 bases between. Germline-derived CDR1 and CDR2 are MDHEN and SYDVKM. The DNA of the CDR3 is TGTGCCAGCAGCTGGCCTGGGATTAAGTACGAGCAGTACTTC. This codes for CASSWPGIKYEQYF.

This clonotype was recorded at least ten times. The chain joins TRBV7-9 to TRBJ1-2; TRBD1 agrees at 9 bases. The CDR3 length is 16 residues. The J segment lost 3 bases and the V segment lost 4 bases, leaving 9 bases of the junction unmatched. Germline values: CDR1 SEHNR, CDR2 FQNEAQ (reference sequence). The CDR3 sequence is CASSSNRDRVDYGYTF. DNA of the CDR3: TGTGCCAGCAGCTCGAACCGGGACAGGGTCGACTATGGCTACACCTTC.

This clonotype was detected only a few times. The J gene is TRBJ1-5, the V gene TRBV29-1; TRBD1 aligns across 11 bases. The CDR3 is 16 amino acids. V dropped 4 bases and J dropped 0; count of bases not matched to a gene: 5. CDR1 and CDR2 (germline): SQVTM, ANQGSEA. The CDR3 reads CSVVGQGEGSNQPQHF. The CDR3 DNA is TGCAGCGTTGTGGGACAGGGGGAGGGTAGCAATCAGCCCCAGCATTTT.

The chain carries TRBV9 and TRBJ1-1; perhaps TRBD1 as D (6 bases). Deletions cut 5 bases from V and 4 bases from J, with 15 bases between. CDR1 and CDR2 from the germline V gene are SGDLS and YYNGEE. The CDR3 runs 14 residues. CDR3 DNA: TGTGCCAGCAGTGATCTAGGGGGAACCACTGAAGCTTTCTTT. It encodes CASSDLGGTTEAFF.

About this clonotype: Lacking the conserved final phenylalanine or tryptophan, this CDR3 likely reflects a read error. This rearrangement joins TRBV6-2 or TRBV6-3 to TRBJ2-2; D possibly corresponds to TRBD2 (5 bases). The CDR3 loop spans 15 amino acids. V lost 0 bases and J lost 6, with 11 bases in between. Per the germline V gene, CDR1 is MNHEY and CDR2 is SVGEGT. In DNA form, the CDR3 reads TGTGCCAGCAGTTACTCAAGGAGGTTGGCCGGGGAGCTGTTTTCT. Translation: CASSYSRRLAGELFS.

The chain couples TRBV28 to TRBJ2-7; D is possibly TRBD1 (5 bases). This CDR3 is built from 15 residues. V dropped 3 bases and J dropped 2 bases, with 14 bases sitting between them. CDR1 is MDHEN and CDR2 is SYDVKM in the germline V gene. The CDR3 is CASSFWGQTAYEQYF. The CDR3 DNA follows: TGTGCCAGCAGTTTTTGGGGCCAGACCGCCTACGAGCAGTACTTC.

The DNA for the CDR3 is TGTGCCAGCAGTTACTCGTTAAGAAGACAGGGTTCGCATGGCTACACCTTC. Translation: CASSYSLRRQGSHGYTF. The chain uses TRBV6-5 and TRBJ1-2; TRBD1 matches at 7 bases. Germline V gives CDR1 MNHEY, CDR2 SVGAGI. Trimming removed 0 bases from V and 6 bases from J; junction bases left unmatched: 13. This CDR3 spans 17 amino acids.

V gene TRBV20-1 combines with J gene TRBJ1-1; TRBD1 might be the D (5 bases). The CDR3 has 14 residues. Germline V gene lookup returns CDR1 DFQATT and CDR2 SNEGSKA (reference sequence). In DNA, the CDR3 is TGCAGCCCCCTGCGGGGCAGAGTGAACACTGAAGCTTTCTTT. This codes for CSPLRGRVNTEAFF.

At least ten counts were recorded for this clonotype. The chain joins TRBV12-3 or TRBV12-4 to TRBJ2-7; D unclear. The CDR3 is 13 amino acids. Trimming removed 3 bases at V and 3 bases at J, with 9 bases between. The CDR3: CASSFYGNYEQYF. CDR3 nucleotide sequence: TGTGCCAGCAGTTTCTACGGTAACTACGAGCAGTACTTC.

This clonotype came up many times. The CDR3 reads CASSPLAGMTDTQYF. CDR3 nucleotides: TGTGCCAGCAGCCCACTAGCGGGGATGACAGATACGCAGTATTTT. The chain is built from TRBV28 and TRBJ2-3, with 10 nucleotides matching TRBD2. CDR1 MDHEN and CDR2 SYDVKM come from the germline V gene. The CDR3 spans 15 residues. V gave up 6 bases and J gave up 3 bases; unmatched junction bases: 6.

Only a few counts were recorded for this clonotype. The chain joins TRBV28 to TRBJ1-6, with D perhaps TRBD1 (5 bases). CDR3 length equals 16 residues. The ends were cut back, 7 bases at V and 2 bases at J, with 15 bases in the middle. In germline, CDR1 is MDHEN, CDR2 SYDVKM. The CDR3 reads CASTKWGSAYNSPLHF. Here the CDR3 DNA reads TGTGCCAGCACTAAGTGGGGGTCTGCCTATAATTCACCCCTCCACTTT.

This clonotype was recorded a few times. The CDR3 region is CAISDLRTSGKNYEQYF. The CDR3 region has the DNA TGTGCCATCAGTGACCTACGGACTAGCGGGAAGAACTACGAGCAGTACTTC. The chain has TRBV10-3 and TRBJ2-7, with TRBD2 matching 12 bases. This CDR3 has 17 amino acids. Germline assignment: CDR1 ENHRY and CDR2 SYGVKD. The junction had 9 bases not matched to a gene; V was cut back by 3 bases and J by 3 bases.

Only a few counts were recorded for this clonotype. The J gene is TRBJ1-1, the V gene TRBV12-3 or TRBV12-4; possibly TRBD1 for D (5 bases). Trimming took off 7 bases at V and 7 bases at J, with 13 bases between the two ends. The CDR3 contains 12 residues. CDR3 nucleotide sequence: TGTGCCAGCACCATGGGGCCCTTTGAAGCTTTCTTT. It encodes CASTMGPFEAFF.

The chain couples TRBV7-6 to TRBJ2-7; a weak D match, TRBD2 (6 bases). Trimming stripped 0 bases from V and 1 base from J, with 10 bases between. The CDR3 has 15 residues. Germline assignment: CDR1 SGHVS and CDR2 FNYEAQ. The CDR3 DNA follows: TGTGCCAGCAGCTTAGCCGACGCGGGATCCTACGAGCAGTACTTC. It translates to CASSLADAGSYEQYF.

As DNA, the CDR3 is TGCGCCAGCAGCCAAGATCTGAGGGCCACGAGCACAGATACGCAGTATTTT. The encoded protein is CASSQDLRATSTDTQYF. J is TRBJ2-3 and V is TRBV4-3; possibly TRBD2 for D (5 bases). V was pared by 0 bases and J by 0 bases, with 13 bases between. CDR1 and CDR2 from the germline V gene are LGHNA and YSLEER. There are 17 residues in the CDR3.

This clonotype has just a few counts. The gene calls are TRBV4-3 and TRBJ2-3, with D perhaps assigned TRBD1 or TRBD2 (6 bases each). V was shortened by 4 bases and J by 5 bases, with 16 bases between the two germline ends. CDR1 LGHNA and CDR2 YSLEER come from the germline V gene. The CDR3 is 15 residues long. CDR3 region: CASSPNGGQGDTQYF. CDR3 in DNA: TGCGCCAGCAGCCCCAACGGGGGACAAGGAGATACGCAGTATTTT.

In this sample, this clonotype turned up a few times. This chain connects TRBV4-2 to TRBJ1-6; D is unresolved. Germline loops: CDR1 LGHNA, CDR2 YNFKEQ. Trimming took 0 bases from V and 9 from J, leaving 9 bases between them. The CDR3 is made up of 14 amino acids. The CDR3 sequence: CASSQDSGISPLHF. CDR3 nucleotides: TGTGCCAGCAGCCAAGATTCTGGTATTTCACCCCTCCACTTT.